This entry concerns a single T cell receptor (beta chain). Its antigen is not identified. The record originates from a study of T cell responses to AZD1222 COVID-19 vaccine. Broader study findings: Spike-specific TCR depth and breadth grew after two AZD1222 doses. Spike was spanned by vaccine-associated CD4 TCRs, with dominance at 160-218 and 743-854. Clonal diversity was possibly underestimated, and white British individuals and females predominated among donors.

Germline CDR1 and CDR2: ENHRY and SYGVKD. V lost 8 bases and J lost 3; bases outside the gene matches: 1. The CDR3 length is 11 residues. The assay was immunoSEQ multiplex PCR, and TCRdb's table has in-frame clones only and misses some. This table has tens of thousands of clones, approximately 83% appearing once. The chain has TRBV10-3 and TRBJ2-7; 7 bases align to TRBD2. The starting material was peripheral blood, obtained on day 0 of AZD1222 vaccination. The origin of this receptor is an adult in good health. CDR3 sequence (DNA): TGTGCCATCGGGGGGGGCTACGAGCAGTACTTC. Translating it yields CAIGGGYEQYF.